This T cell receptor (beta chain) was documented in a study of blood T cell repertoires in COVID-19. In its sample, this clone was seen a few times. Some clones are missing from TCRdb's copy, which holds only in-frame ones; the method was immunoSEQ multiplex PCR. In the table there are approximately 30,000 clones, approximately 88% of which are singletons. V shed 5 bases and J shed 2 bases, with 22 bases lying between them. The CDR3 is made up of 18 amino acids. Germline CDR1 is MNHEY and CDR2 is SMNVEV (reference sequence). The sample taken for sequencing was peripheral blood. V gene TRBV27 combines with J gene TRBJ1-5, with D perhaps TRBD1 (6 bases). The TCR was taken from a woman in her forties with active or convalescent COVID-19. The CDR3 spells CASSPSLWAAGGNQPQHF. The CDR3 DNA is TGTGCCAGCAGTCCGTCCCTCTGGGCGGCAGGGGGCAATCAGCCCCAGCATTTT.